These 8 T cell receptor beta chains came from one sample sequenced in a study of T cells in Graves' hyperthyroidism and ophthalmopathy. TCR beta CDR3 regions were amplified from RNA. HTBI primers were the set used in a first-round RT-PCR of the TCR CDR3. TCRdb called the multiplex PCR reads again in MiXCR, with one record for every CDR3 protein. The repertoire includes over 150,000 distinct CDR3 sequences, 17% of them detected once, and over 45% sits in the top ten. Sequenced input: blood. The receptors shown here come from a woman aged 45-59 years with Graves' hyperthyroidism.

This clonotype has a count of ten or more. The chain couples TRBV5-1 to TRBJ1-2; D remains unclear. Germline lookup yields CDR1 SGHRS and CDR2 YFSETQ. V gave up 1 base and J gave up 6 bases, with 10 bases separating them. This CDR3 is built from 13 residues. The chain's CDR3 is CASSLTGTDGYTF. The CDR3 nucleotides read TGCGCCAGCAGCTTGACGGGAACGGATGGCTACACCTTC.

This clonotype was detected many times. The chain links TRBV27 to TRBJ1-5; D may be TRBD1 (6 bases). This CDR3 spans 15 amino acids. Germline CDR1 MNHEY, CDR2 SMNVEV (reference sequence). Between the trimmed V and J ends, which lost 6 bases and 1 base, there was a span of 13 bases. CDR3 region: CASRARDTSNQPQHF. The CDR3 DNA reads TGTGCCAGCAGGGCCCGGGACACCAGCAATCAGCCCCAGCATTTT.

In this sample, this clonotype turned up many times. This sequence joins TRBV6-1 and TRBJ2-1; D is unclear. Trimming shortened V by 5 bases and J by 4 bases, and 12 bases separated the two germline ends. This CDR3 contains 14 residues. Germline CDR1 MNHNS, CDR2 SASEGT. CDR3 in amino acids: CASSRQKRYNEQFF. The CDR3 DNA reads as TGTGCCAGCAGTAGGCAGAAACGATACAATGAGCAGTTCTTC.

CDR3 sequence: CASRPREDWYEQFF. Here the CDR3 DNA reads TGTGCCAGTAGACCGCGGGAGGATTGGTATGAGCAGTTCTTC. This sequence joins TRBV19 and TRBJ2-1; 8 bases fit TRBD2. The CDR3 extends over 14 amino acids. J was trimmed by 8 bases and V by 6 bases; bases with no gene match: 9. The germline V gene encodes CDR1 LNHDA and CDR2 SQIVND (reference sequence).

This clonotype was seen at least ten times. V gene TRBV19 combines with J gene TRBJ2-7; maybe TRBD1 (5 bases). The germline gives CDR1 LNHDA, CDR2 SQIVND (reference sequence). Trimming pared 5 bases from V and 0 bases from J, leaving 14 bases between. This CDR3 is built from 15 residues. CDR3 sequence (DNA): TGTGCCAGTAGTCCGATGGGGCAGGGCTCCTACGAGCAGTACTTC. Its protein product is CASSPMGQGSYEQYF.

Many counts were recorded for this clonotype. The chain links TRBV27 to TRBJ1-2; a weak D match, TRBD1 (5 bases). The CDR3 runs to 16 residues. Germline CDR1 and CDR2: MNHEY and SMNVEV (reference sequence). Deletions cut 6 bases from V and 4 bases from J, with 21 bases between. The CDR3: CASSLYSGRGTYGYTF. CDR3 DNA sequence: TGTGCCAGCAGCCTTTACTCGGGACGGGGGACCTATGGCTACACCTTC.

The rearrangement links TRBV28 to TRBJ2-3, with 8 bases fitting TRBD2. J gave up 1 base and V 6 bases, and 12 bases lay outside the gene matches. Germline CDR1 reads MDHEN; CDR2 reads SYDVKM. The CDR3 length is 17 residues. Written as DNA, the CDR3 is TGTGCCAGCAGCTCAACTCCCGCGGGAGGACGCACAGATACGCAGTATTTT. Its protein is CASSSTPAGGRTDTQYF.

This clonotype showed up many times. The rearrangement uses TRBV6-1 and TRBJ2-1; 8 bases agree with TRBD2. Trimming removed 5 bases from V and 7 bases from J; junction bases left unmatched: 13. Germline V gene data show CDR1 as MNHNS and CDR2 as SASEGT. The CDR3 sequence is 16 residues long. CDR3 DNA: TGTGCCAGCAGTTCCCTCCCAGCGGGAGTTGGGAATGAGCAGTTCTTC. This gives the protein CASSSLPAGVGNEQFF.